This note documents a single T cell receptor (beta chain) sequence. The target antigen is unknown. The record originates from a study of cytomegalovirus exposure and HLA in healthy donors. This CDR3 is 13 amino acids long. Germline-derived CDR1 and CDR2 are SNHLY and FYNNEI. V gave up 0 bases and J gave up 8 bases, with 10 bases separating them. The PCR employed 60 Vbeta primers together with 13 Jbeta primers. Sequencing used immunoSEQ multiplex PCR; TCRdb keeps in-frame clones, though not all of them. The sample lists 100,000 to 150,000 clones; around 86% were seen once. Regarding the study as a whole: In vitro experiments confirmed that a few CMV-associated chains were specific for CMV antigens.

V is TRBV2 and J is TRBJ1-2, with a weak D call TRBD1 (5 bases). This clonotype was obtained from a woman in her 50s in good health and CMV-seropositive. Source material: PBMCs. This CDR3 reads CASSEAGGIGYTF. The CDR3 bases are TGTGCCAGCAGTGAAGCCGGGGGGATAGGCTACACCTTC.